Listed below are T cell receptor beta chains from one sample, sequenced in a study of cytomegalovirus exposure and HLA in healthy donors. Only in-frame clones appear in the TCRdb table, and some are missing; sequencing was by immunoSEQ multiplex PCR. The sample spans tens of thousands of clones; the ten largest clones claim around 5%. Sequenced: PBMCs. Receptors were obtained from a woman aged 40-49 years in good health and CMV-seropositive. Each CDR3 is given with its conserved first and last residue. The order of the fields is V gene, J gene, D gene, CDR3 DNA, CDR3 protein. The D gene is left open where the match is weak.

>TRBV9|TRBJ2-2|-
TGTGCCAGCAGCGTAGAGGGGGGGTGGCAGTCCGGGGAGCTGTTTTTT
CASSVEGGWQSGELFF
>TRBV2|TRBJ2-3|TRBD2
TGTGCCAGCAGCTTAGCGGGAGTGAGCGCAGATACGCAGTATTTT
CASSLAGVSADTQYF
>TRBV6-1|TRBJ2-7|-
TGTGCCGGCCGGCGAAATGGGGGGTTCGAGCAGTACTTC
CAGRRNGGFEQYF
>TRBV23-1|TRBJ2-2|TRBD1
TGCGCCAGCAGTGGGACAGGGCGCGCGAGGGGCGCCGGGGAGCTGTTTTTT
CASSGTGRARGAGELFF
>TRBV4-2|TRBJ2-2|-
TGTGCCAGCAGCCAAGATCCGGGGGGGGGACAGGGTCTCTCCGGGGAGCTGTTTTTT
CASSQDPGGGQGLSGELFF
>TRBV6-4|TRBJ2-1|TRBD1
TGTGCCAGCAGTGCACAGGGGAGCTCCTACAATGAGCAGTTCTTC
CASSAQGSSYNEQFF
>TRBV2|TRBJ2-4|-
TGTGCCAGCAGTGAACCCCCCGGCAAAAACATTCAGTACTTC
CASSEPPGKNIQYF
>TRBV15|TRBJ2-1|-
TGTGCCACCAGCAGAGGCGAATATCTAGGCAATGAGCAGTTCTTC
CATSRGEYLGNEQFF
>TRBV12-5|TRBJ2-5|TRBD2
TGTGCTAGTGGTTTGGTACTACTAGCGGGGGGACACCAAGAGACCCAGTACTTC
CASGLVLLAGGHQETQYF
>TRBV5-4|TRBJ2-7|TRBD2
TGCGCCAGCAGCCCGACTAGCACATCATACGAGCAGTACTTC
CASSPTSTSYEQYF
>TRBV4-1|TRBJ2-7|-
TGCGCCAGCAGCCAAGGGCAGGGTGAAGGATACGAGCAGTACTTC
CASSQGQGEGYEQYF
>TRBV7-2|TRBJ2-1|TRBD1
TGTGCCAGCAGCTCTCAGGGAGGACAGGGTCACAATGAGCAGTTCTTC
CASSSQGGQGHNEQFF
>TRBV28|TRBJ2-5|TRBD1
TGTGCCAGCAGGACAGGGCTATGGGAGACCCAGTACTTC
CASRTGLWETQYF
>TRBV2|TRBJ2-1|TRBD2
TGTGCCAGCAGCCGCTACGCGGCGGGAGGGCCCTCCAATGAGCAGTTCTTC
CASSRYAAGGPSNEQFF
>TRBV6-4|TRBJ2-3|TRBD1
TGTGCCAGCAGTATAACAGGGGAAACAGATACGCAGTATTTT
CASSITGETDTQYF
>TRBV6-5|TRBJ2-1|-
TGTGCCACTACGCCCGGAGGGAATGAGCAGTTCTTC
CATTPGGNEQFF
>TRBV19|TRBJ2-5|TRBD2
TGTGCCAGTAGTCCGTTAGCGGGCCTAGAGACCCAGTACTTC
CASSPLAGLETQYF
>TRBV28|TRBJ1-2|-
TGTGCCAGCAGTTTGCCCGCAGGTCTGTATGGCTACACCTTC
CASSLPAGLYGYTF
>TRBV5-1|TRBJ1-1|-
TGCGCCAGCAGCTTGGTAGGGGTCACTGAAGCTTTCTTT
CASSLVGVTEAFF
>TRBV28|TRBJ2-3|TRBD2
TGTGCCAGCAGTCAGCGGGACGGCACAGATACGCAGTATTTT
CASSQRDGTDTQYF
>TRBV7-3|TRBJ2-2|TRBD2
TGTGCCAGCAGCAACTTAGTAACTAGCGGGAGGGAGCTGTTTTTT
CASSNLVTSGRELFF
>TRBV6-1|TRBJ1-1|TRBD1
TGTGCCAGCGGGGACAGGAAAAACACTGAAGCTTTCTTT
CASGDRKNTEAFF
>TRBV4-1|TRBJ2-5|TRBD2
TGCGCCAGCAGCCAAGATGATATGCGAAGGGCGGGGGTCCAAGAGACCCAGTACTTC
CASSQDDMRRAGVQETQYF
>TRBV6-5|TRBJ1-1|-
TGTGCCAGCAGTAGGGGGACTGAAGCTTTCTTT
CASSRGTEAFF
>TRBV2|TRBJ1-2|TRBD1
TGTGCCAGCCCCGGGACAGACTATGGCTACACCTTC
CASPGTDYGYTF
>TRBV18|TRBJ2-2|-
TGTGCCAGCTCACTGCGGGCGGCCGGGGAGCTGTTTTTT
CASSLRAAGELFF